This T cell receptor beta chain was recovered during a study of Ad26.COV2.S vaccination and SARS-CoV-2 variants. This clone was seen a few times. Treatment indicated: about 20 received Ad26.COV2.S at low or high dose, single or two shots; roughly five received placebo; per-sample allocation not given. Samples came from day 63 after the first vaccine or placebo injection. An 18-55-year-old adult in Boston served as donor. This CDR3 is built from 15 residues. Germline V CDR1 and CDR2: SSHAT, FNYEAQ (reference sequence). Assay: immunoSEQ multiplex PCR; the TCRdb copy retains only in-frame clones and omits some. The sample has some 340,000 clones, 85% seen once.

This sequence originates from a person between 18 and 65 years old who received the Ad26.COV2.S COVID-19 vaccine or a placebo. The starting material was peripheral blood, obtained in a trial of Ad26.COV2.S vaccine versus placebo. The chain links TRBV7-7 to TRBJ2-5; D not certain. Here the CDR3 reads CASQPGRSTQETQYF. CDR3 in DNA: TGTGCTAGCCAACCTGGACGGTCGACCCAAGAGACCCAGTACTTC. Full variable domain (remainder filled in from reference TRBV7-7 and TRBJ2-5): GAGVSQSPRYKVTKRGQDVTLRCDPISSHATLYWYQQALGQGPEFLTYFNYEAQPDKSGLPSDRFSAERPEGSISTLTIQRTEQRDSAMYRCASQPGRSTQETQYFGPGTRLLVL.